This TCR beta chain is from a study of shared clonotypes between healthy human individuals. Selected positively for CCR7 and CD45RO-negative, naive CD8 cells excluded terminally differentiated effector memory CD45RA+ cells. The junction had 13 bases not matched to a gene; V was cut back by 4 bases and J by 4 bases. The CDR3 loop spans 19 amino acids. Germline lookup yields CDR1 SGHRS and CDR2 YFSETQ. Profiling relied on immunoSEQ multiplex PCR, and the TCRdb table lists in-frame clones only, not all of them. The sample includes roughly 590,000 clones, nearly 97% of them seen just once. V gene TRBV5-1 combines with J gene TRBJ2-3; 15 bases line up with TRBD2. The source is a woman aged 25 to 45 in good health. The sample consisted of naive CD8+ T cells sorted from blood. CDR3 in amino acids: CASSPGLAGGPQQADTQYF. For the CDR3, the DNA is TGCGCCAGCAGCCCGGGACTAGCGGGAGGCCCACAGCAGGCAGATACGCAGTATTTT.